This TCR beta chain was recovered during a study of T cells after yellow fever vaccination. The germline V gene has CDR1 SQVTM and CDR2 ANQGSEA. Trimming took off 2 bases at V and 11 bases at J, with 19 bases between the two ends. The CDR3 is 14 amino acids. 5'RACE template switching added a universal primer site and UMIs to TCR cDNA. MiXCR was run by TCRdb on the 5' RACE reads, yielding one entry per CDR3 protein. The repertoire includes approximately 110,000 distinct CDR3 sequences, approximately 8.4% of them detected once, and roughly 25% sits in the top ten. The study's findings and limits: Reappearance after the booster was seen for most primary-vaccination clones, at 95% to 97% CD4 and 70% to 90% CD8. Peaking on day 5 versus 15, the secondary response was faster but weaker.

There are many counts of this clonotype. Its antigen is currently unknown. Sample: CD8+ T cells sorted from PBMCs, taken 45 days after the yellow fever booster vaccination. The J gene is TRBJ1-3, the V gene TRBV29-1, with a possible D match to TRBD1 (5 bases). The origin of this receptor is a man aged 25 to 40 who received the YFV17D yellow fever vaccine. The CDR3 bases are TGCAGCGTTGAAACGGGGCTCTTGGGGGATGCCATATATTTT. Translating it yields CSVETGLLGDAIYF.